The 21 T cell receptor beta chains below were found in one sample sequenced in a study of blood T cell repertoires in COVID-19 (dated by TCRdb to 2020 to 2021). Library method: the immunoSEQ multiplex PCR assay. Not all clones reach the TCRdb copy of this immuneACCESS table, which keeps in-frame sequences only. Checked studies attribute under half of the gap to unresolved V genes and leave the rest unexplained. Here the sample has more than 200,000 clones; about four fifths occur a single time. The ten largest account for 8.2% of the sample. Sequencing used peripheral blood. The receptors originated from a woman between 45 and 65 years old with acute or convalescent COVID-19.

This rearrangement joins TRBV7-6 to TRBJ2-1, with TRBD1 matching 9 bases. CDR1 is SGHVS, CDR2 FNYEAQ, per germline. This CDR3 is 15 amino acids long. J gave up 4 bases and V 5 bases, and 6 bases lay outside the gene matches. Here the CDR3 reads CASSAWTGEYNEQFF. DNA for the CDR3: TGTGCCAGCAGCGCCTGGACAGGGGAATACAATGAGCAGTTCTTC.

V usage is TRBV15 and J usage is TRBJ2-7, with unresolved D. Germline V gene data show CDR1 as LNHNV and CDR2 as YYDKDF (reference sequence). This CDR3 contains 12 residues. Trimming removed 0 bases from V and 4 bases from J, with 4 bases in between. The CDR3 nucleotides read TGTGCCACCAGCAGAGATCAGTACGAGCAGTACTTC. Protein product: CATSRDQYEQYF.

The CDR3 nucleotides are TGCGCCAGCAGTGAGTCGGGCAGGGGGCTCGATGAGCAGTTCTTC. Protein sequence: CASSESGRGLDEQFF. The chain combines TRBV10-2 with TRBJ2-1; 8 nucleotides match TRBD1. After removal of 0 bases from V and 8 bases from J, the junction contained 6 bases not matched to a gene. Germline V gene lookup returns CDR1 WSHSY and CDR2 SAAADI. The CDR3 runs 15 residues.

This chain links TRBV30 with TRBJ1-2, with D unresolved. CDR1 and CDR2 from the germline V gene are GTSNPN and SVGIG (reference sequence). V dropped 3 bases and J dropped 4 bases, with 9 bases sitting between them. CDR3 length: 12 amino acids. CDR3 protein: CAWSSGVYGYTF. CDR3 bases: TGTGCCTGGAGCTCCGGGGTCTATGGCTACACCTTC.

The genes are TRBV28 and TRBJ1-4; TRBD1 matches at 7 bases. The trim removed 8 bases at V and 8 bases at J, leaving 14 bases unmatched. The CDR3 consists of 15 residues. The germline V gene has CDR1 MDHEN and CDR2 SYDVKM. CDR3 sequence (DNA): TGTGCCAGCCGTTCCCCAGGACAGGCACAGGAAAAACTGTTTTTT. Protein sequence: CASRSPGQAQEKLFF.

The V and J genes are TRBV28 and TRBJ1-4; perhaps TRBD1 as D (6 bases). V was clipped by 4 bases and J by 4 bases, with 16 bases between them. The CDR3 is made up of 16 amino acids. The V gene's germline CDR1 is MDHEN and CDR2 SYDVKM. CDR3 sequence: CASSSGGAQDNEKLFF. DNA for the CDR3: TGTGCCAGCAGTTCTGGGGGCGCGCAGGATAATGAAAAACTGTTTTTT.

This rearrangement joins TRBV7-2 to TRBJ2-2; 8 bases line up with TRBD2. This CDR3 is built from 15 residues. The germline V gene encodes CDR1 SGHTA and CDR2 FQGNSA. Trimming at V came to 6 bases and at J to 6 bases, leaving 9 bases not matched to a gene. CDR3 residues: CASSLGLGYPGELFF. The CDR3 DNA reads as TGTGCCAGCAGTTTGGGACTAGGATATCCCGGGGAGCTGTTTTTT.

This chain uses TRBV25-1 with TRBJ2-2, with 11 bases aligning to TRBD2. CDR1 and CDR2 (germline): MGHDK, SYGVNS. The CDR3 covers 16 residues. V lost 8 bases and J lost 0; bases outside the gene matches: 5. The CDR3: CASGSTSGTNTGELFF. The CDR3 region has the DNA TGTGCCAGCGGTTCGACTAGCGGGACGAACACCGGGGAGCTGTTTTTT.

The CDR3 protein is CASSLRGYEADTQYF. The CDR3 DNA is TGTGCCAGCAGCTTGAGAGGGTATGAGGCAGATACGCAGTATTTT. The V and J genes are TRBV5-6 and TRBJ2-3; a possible D gene is TRBD2 (5 bases). CDR1 SGHDT and CDR2 YYEEEE come from the germline V gene. The V end lost 1 base, the J end lost 4 bases, and 13 bases lay between the germline ends. The CDR3 spans 15 residues.

V and J are TRBV7-2 and TRBJ1-6; D perhaps matches TRBD1 (6 bases). This CDR3 has 17 amino acids. V was cut by 5 bases and J by 6 bases, with 20 bases left in between. CDR1 is SGHTA and CDR2 is FQGNSA in the germline V gene. CDR3 DNA sequence: TGTGCCAGCAGCACGACCCTCACGAGGGGGACTAATTCACCCCTCCACTTT. Protein sequence: CASSTTLTRGTNSPLHF.

The gene calls are TRBV6-6 and TRBJ2-3; TRBD2 matches at 7 bases. The CDR3 covers 15 residues. Germline V lookup: CDR1 MNHNY, CDR2 SVGAGI (reference sequence). V was pared by 8 bases and J by 4 bases, with 12 bases of the junction left unmatched. The chain's CDR3 is CASWELAASPDTQYF. In DNA form, the CDR3 reads TGTGCCAGCTGGGAGCTAGCGGCTTCCCCAGATACGCAGTATTTT.

V usage is TRBV5-1 and J usage is TRBJ1-1; D is uncertain. The CDR3 runs to 14 residues. V lost 4 bases and J lost 1, with 11 bases in between. From germline, CDR1 is SGHRS and CDR2 YFSETQ. Here the CDR3 reads CASSKSTGNTEAFF. The CDR3 DNA reads TGCGCCAGCAGCAAATCTACGGGGAACACTGAAGCTTTCTTT.

The chain recombines TRBV5-1 with TRBJ2-7; 11 bases line up with TRBD2. Trimming at V came to 0 bases and at J to 0 bases, leaving 14 bases not matched to a gene. Germline V lookup: CDR1 SGHRS, CDR2 YFSETQ. This CDR3 comprises 20 residues. Here the CDR3 DNA reads TGCGCCAGCAGCTTGGTCCGACAGGAGGGTAGCGGGAGGGTCTCCTACGAGCAGTACTTC. It specifies CASSLVRQEGSGRVSYEQYF.

V is TRBV27 and J is TRBJ2-3; 11 bases are shared with TRBD1. This CDR3 region has 17 residues. Looked up from germline, CDR1 is MNHEY and CDR2 is SMNVEV (reference sequence). V lost 4 bases to trimming and J lost 4 bases; unmatched junction nucleotides: 10. In nucleotides, the CDR3 is TGTGCCAGCAGTTGGCCTCCCGGGACAGGGGGGTCAGATACGCAGTATTTT. It is translated as CASSWPPGTGGSDTQYF.

The chain carries TRBV7-3 and TRBJ2-1; 12 bases fit TRBD1. Trimming took 4 bases from V and 7 from J; bases not matched to a gene: 8. Per germline, CDR1 SGHTA and CDR2 FQGTGA. The length of the CDR3 is 16 residues. The CDR3 loop reads CASSSMGQGARNEQFF. The CDR3 DNA follows: TGTGCCAGCAGCTCCATGGGACAGGGGGCGCGGAATGAGCAGTTCTTC.

The V gene is TRBV20-1, the J gene TRBJ2-2, with D unresolved. CDR1 DFQATT and CDR2 SNEGSKA come from the germline V gene (reference sequence). The CDR3 has 14 amino acids. V lost 3 bases and J lost 0, with 8 bases in between. CDR3 residues: CSASPPTNTGELFF. CDR3 bases: TGCAGTGCTAGTCCGCCTACGAACACCGGGGAGCTGTTTTTT.

The genes are TRBV25-1 and TRBJ2-3; 7 positions match TRBD1. This CDR3 region has 15 residues. Germline CDR1 reads MGHDK; CDR2 reads SYGVNS. The V and J ends lost 6 bases and 1 base, in that order; junction bases with no gene match: 7. The CDR3 reads CASSPYRGRTDTQYF. The CDR3 nucleotides are TGTGCCAGCAGCCCCTACAGGGGACGCACAGATACGCAGTATTTT.

The V call is TRBV28, the J call TRBJ2-7, with D perhaps matching TRBD1 (8 bases). V shed 7 bases and J shed 5 bases, with 21 bases lying between them. The CDR3 covers 15 residues. CDR1 and CDR2 from the germline V gene are MDHEN and SYDVKM. CDR3 bases: TGTGCCAGCAACAGGGGGGGAGGGGGCTCGGACGAGCAGTACTTC. Protein sequence: CASNRGGGGSDEQYF.

This chain connects TRBV5-4 to TRBJ2-3; 7 bases map to TRBD2. This CDR3 has 16 amino acids. V lost 4 bases, J lost 2 bases, and 10 bases stayed unmatched. From germline, CDR1 is SGHNT and CDR2 YYREEE (reference sequence). The CDR3 loop is CASSPGGPYSTDTQYF. The CDR3 bases are TGTGCCAGCAGCCCGGGGGGACCCTATTCCACAGATACGCAGTATTTT.

The chain carries TRBV27 and TRBJ1-2; TRBD1 is a possible D gene (5 bases). Germline CDR1 and CDR2: MNHEY and SMNVEV (reference sequence). The V end was cut by 2 bases, the J end by 4 bases, with 14 bases between. The CDR3 loop spans 15 amino acids. CDR3 in DNA: TGTGCCAGCAGTTTAGGGGCAGAGGAACCCTATGGCTACACCTTC. Protein: CASSLGAEEPYGYTF.

CDR3 DNA: TGTGCCAGTAGTCCAACATGGAGTGCTAATGAAAAACTGTTTTTT. It is translated as CASSPTWSANEKLFF. This chain links TRBV19 with TRBJ1-4; D is uncertain. From germline, CDR1 is LNHDA and CDR2 SQIVND (reference sequence). This CDR3 spans 15 amino acids. V lost 5 bases and J lost 3, with 13 bases in between. The full variable domain, completed using reference TRBV19 and TRBJ1-4, is DGGITQSPKYLFRKEGQNVTLSCEQNLNHDAMYWYRQDPGQGLRLIYYSQIVNDFQKGDIAEGYSVSREKKESFPLTVTSAQKNPTAFYLCASSPTWSANEKLFFGSGTQLSVL.